This TCR beta chain was retrieved from a study of regulatory T cells in long-lasting Graves disease. Arm-PCR of CDR3 regions and iRepertoire HTBI primers were the basis on which TCR beta libraries were built. MiXCR, run by TCRdb on the multiplex PCR reads, gives a single entry per CDR3 protein. There are approximately 560,000 distinct CDR3 sequences in the sample; roughly a sixth occur only once, and more than 10% lies in the top ten. This clonotype was detected once. This likely traces to a read error, being one base from a far larger clone. Sample time point: newly diagnosed GD, antithyroid drugs for less than 3 months. RNA isolated from PBMCs was used to make the TCR library. American Thyroid Association guidelines defined Graves' disease diagnosis. These data were also filed under a second study, of T cells in Graves' hyperthyroidism and ophthalmopathy. That study reports: The model forecast ophthalmopathy, anticipating it by a median about 7 months before onset.

The clonotype originates from a man aged 18 to 29 with Graves disease. Here the sequenced sample was peripheral blood mononuclear cells (PBMCs), taken at new diagnosis, from a patient treated with antithyroid drugs.

Here the CDR3 DNA reads TGTGCCAGCAGTCGTGACGGGGAGCCGTTTTTT. Its translation: CASSRDGEPFF. The J gene is TRBJ2-2, the V gene TRBV6-9; a possible D gene is TRBD2 (5 bases). Germline lookup yields CDR1 MNHGY and CDR2 SVAAGI. The CDR3 has 11 amino acids.